This T cell receptor (beta chain) came from a study of response to subunit inactivated influenza vaccine. Study-level points and caveats: The authors put forward the suggestion that each seasonal influenza vaccination may bring in only a limited number of new T cells.

TCRdb processed the RT-PCR reads anew with MiXCR; each CDR3 protein has one entry. The table shows 600,000 to 850,000 distinct CDR3 sequences, with 12% to 15% occurring only once. Comment on this clonotype: No antigen is known for it.

Here the sequenced sample was PBMCs from blood, taken less than 15 days before vaccination. This clonotype was sampled from a man aged 50 to 60 who received an inactivated influenza vaccine.

CDR3 bases: TGTGCCAGCAGCTTAGATCCCTCCCCAGATACGCAGTATTTT. It translates to CASSLDPSPDTQYF. The chain carries TRBV11-2 and TRBJ2-3; D is unclear. The germline V gene has CDR1 SGHAT and CDR2 FQNNGV. Trimming shortened V by 0 bases and J by 4 bases, and 8 bases separated the two germline ends. This CDR3 region has 14 residues.